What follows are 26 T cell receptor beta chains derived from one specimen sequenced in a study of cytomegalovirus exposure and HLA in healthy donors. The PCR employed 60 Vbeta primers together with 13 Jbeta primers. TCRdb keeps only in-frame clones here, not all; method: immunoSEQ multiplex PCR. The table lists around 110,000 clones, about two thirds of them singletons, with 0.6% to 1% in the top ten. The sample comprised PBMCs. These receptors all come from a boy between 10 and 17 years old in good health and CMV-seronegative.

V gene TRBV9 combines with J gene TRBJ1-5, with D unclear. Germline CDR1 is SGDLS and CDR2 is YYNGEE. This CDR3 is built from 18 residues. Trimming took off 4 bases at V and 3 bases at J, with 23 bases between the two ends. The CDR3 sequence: CASSSLSLLTMTNQPQHF. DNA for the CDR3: TGTGCCAGCAGCTCCCTTAGTTTGTTGACAATGACCAATCAGCCCCAGCATTTT.

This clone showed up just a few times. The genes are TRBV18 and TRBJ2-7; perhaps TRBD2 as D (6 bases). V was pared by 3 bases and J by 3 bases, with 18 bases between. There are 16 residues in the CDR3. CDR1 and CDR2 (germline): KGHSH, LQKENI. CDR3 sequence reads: CASSPLVTRTIYEQYF. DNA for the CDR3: TGTGCCAGCTCACCCTTGGTTACCAGGACTATCTACGAGCAGTACTTC.

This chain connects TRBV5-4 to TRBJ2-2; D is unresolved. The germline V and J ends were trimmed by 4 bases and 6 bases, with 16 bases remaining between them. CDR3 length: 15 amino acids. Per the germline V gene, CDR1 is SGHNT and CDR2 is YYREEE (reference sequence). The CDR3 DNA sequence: TGTGCCAGCAGCCCTTATAGCTCGGGTGCCGGGGAGCTGTTTTTT. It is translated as CASSPYSSGAGELFF.

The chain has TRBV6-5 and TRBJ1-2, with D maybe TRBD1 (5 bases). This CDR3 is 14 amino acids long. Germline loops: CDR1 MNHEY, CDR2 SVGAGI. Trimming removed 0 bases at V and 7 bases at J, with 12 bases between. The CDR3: CASSYSWQGSGYTF. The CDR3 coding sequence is TGTGCCAGCAGTTACTCTTGGCAGGGAAGTGGCTACACCTTC.

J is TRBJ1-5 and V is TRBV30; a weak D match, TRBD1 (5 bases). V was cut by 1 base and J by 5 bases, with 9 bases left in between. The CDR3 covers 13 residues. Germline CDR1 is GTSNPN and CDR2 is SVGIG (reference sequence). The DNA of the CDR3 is TGTGCCTGGAGTGAGGGCAGGGATCAGCCCCAGCATTTT. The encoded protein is CAWSEGRDQPQHF.

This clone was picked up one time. CDR3: CASSSRGGRRTEAFF. CDR3 in DNA: TGTGCCAGCAGTTCCCGCGGGGGGCGGAGGACTGAAGCTTTCTTT. The chain employs TRBV28 and TRBJ1-1; D perhaps matches TRBD1 (6 bases). V was pared by 4 bases and J by 5 bases, with 17 bases between. Germline CDR1 reads MDHEN; CDR2 reads SYDVKM. The CDR3 is 15 residues long.

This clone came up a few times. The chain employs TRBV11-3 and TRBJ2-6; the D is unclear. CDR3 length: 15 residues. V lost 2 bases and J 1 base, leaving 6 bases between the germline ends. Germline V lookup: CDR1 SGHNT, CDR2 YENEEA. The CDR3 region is CASSLSGSGANVLTF. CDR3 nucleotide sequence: TGTGCCAGCAGCTTATCCGGGTCTGGGGCCAACGTCCTGACTTTC.

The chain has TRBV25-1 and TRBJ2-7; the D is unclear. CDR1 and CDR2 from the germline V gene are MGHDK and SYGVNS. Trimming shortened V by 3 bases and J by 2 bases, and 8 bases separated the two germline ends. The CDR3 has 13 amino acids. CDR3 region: CASSDSSTYEQYF. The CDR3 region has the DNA TGTGCCAGCAGTGACAGTTCCACCTACGAGCAGTACTTC.

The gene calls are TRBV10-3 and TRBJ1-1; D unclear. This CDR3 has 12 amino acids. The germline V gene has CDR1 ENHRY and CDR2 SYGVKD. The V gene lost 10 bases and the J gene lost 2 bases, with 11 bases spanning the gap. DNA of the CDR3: TGTGCCAGCGGCCGGGGAAACACTGAAGCTTTCTTT. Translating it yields CASGRGNTEAFF.

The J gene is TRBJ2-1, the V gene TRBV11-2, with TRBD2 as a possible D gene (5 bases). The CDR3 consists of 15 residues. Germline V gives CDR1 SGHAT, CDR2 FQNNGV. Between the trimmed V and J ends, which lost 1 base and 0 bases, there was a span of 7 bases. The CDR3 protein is CASSLGRSSYNEQFF. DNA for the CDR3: TGTGCCAGCAGCTTAGGGAGGAGCTCCTACAATGAGCAGTTCTTC.

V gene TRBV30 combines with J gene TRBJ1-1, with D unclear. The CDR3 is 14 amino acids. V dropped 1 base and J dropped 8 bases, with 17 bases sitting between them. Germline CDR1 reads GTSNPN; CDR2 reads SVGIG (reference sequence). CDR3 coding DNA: TGTGCCTGGAGTGGGGCGGCGGGTGACCAGGAAGCTTTCTTT. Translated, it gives CAWSGAAGDQEAFF.

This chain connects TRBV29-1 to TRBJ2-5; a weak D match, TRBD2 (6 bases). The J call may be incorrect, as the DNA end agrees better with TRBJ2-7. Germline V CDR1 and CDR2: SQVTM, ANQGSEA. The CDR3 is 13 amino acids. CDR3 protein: CSISGGSSYEQYF. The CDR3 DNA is TGCAGCATTAGTGGGGGGAGCTCCTACGAGCAGTACTTC.

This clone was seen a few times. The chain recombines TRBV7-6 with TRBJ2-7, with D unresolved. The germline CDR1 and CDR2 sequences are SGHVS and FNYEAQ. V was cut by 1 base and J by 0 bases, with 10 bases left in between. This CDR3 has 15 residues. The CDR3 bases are TGTGCCAGCAGCTTAGATTCAGGATACTCCTACGAGCAGTACTTC. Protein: CASSLDSGYSYEQYF.

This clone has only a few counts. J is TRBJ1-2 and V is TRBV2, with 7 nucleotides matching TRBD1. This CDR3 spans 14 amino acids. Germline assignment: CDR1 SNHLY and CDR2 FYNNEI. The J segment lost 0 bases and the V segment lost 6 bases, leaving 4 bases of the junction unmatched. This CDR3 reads CASRRQGANYGYTF. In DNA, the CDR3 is TGTGCCAGCAGGCGACAGGGAGCTAACTATGGCTACACCTTC.

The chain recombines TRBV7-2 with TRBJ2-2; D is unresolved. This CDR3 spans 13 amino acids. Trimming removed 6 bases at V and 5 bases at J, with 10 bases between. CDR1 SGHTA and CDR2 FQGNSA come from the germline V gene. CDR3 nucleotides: TGTGCCAGCAGTCTGAGGCGGACCGGGGAGCTGTTTTTT. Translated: CASSLRRTGELFF.

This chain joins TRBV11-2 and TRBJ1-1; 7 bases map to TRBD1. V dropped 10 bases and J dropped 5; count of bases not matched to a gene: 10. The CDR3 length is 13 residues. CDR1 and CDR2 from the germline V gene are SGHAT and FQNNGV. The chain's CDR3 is CATGEGARTEAFF. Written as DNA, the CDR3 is TGTGCCACCGGAGAGGGGGCGAGGACTGAAGCTTTCTTT.

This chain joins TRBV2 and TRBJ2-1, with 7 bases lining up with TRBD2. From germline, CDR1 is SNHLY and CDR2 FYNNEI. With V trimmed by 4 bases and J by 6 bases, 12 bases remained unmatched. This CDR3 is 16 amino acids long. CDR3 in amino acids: CASSALVAGVGNEQFF. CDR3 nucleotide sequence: TGTGCCAGCAGTGCGTTGGTTGCGGGAGTGGGCAATGAGCAGTTCTTC.

CDR3 protein: CASSYGLAGAYEQYF. The DNA of the CDR3 is TGTGCCAGCAGTTACGGACTAGCGGGAGCCTACGAGCAGTACTTC. The chain couples TRBV6-5 to TRBJ2-7; 13 nucleotides agree with TRBD2. V was clipped by 2 bases and J by 2 bases; unmatched bases: 0. Germline V gives CDR1 MNHEY, CDR2 SVGAGI. This CDR3 is built from 15 residues.

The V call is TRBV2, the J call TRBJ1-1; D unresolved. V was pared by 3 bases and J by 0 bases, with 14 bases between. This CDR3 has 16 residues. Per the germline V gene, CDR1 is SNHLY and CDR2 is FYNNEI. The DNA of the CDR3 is TGTGCCAGCAGTGACCAGAAAGAGCTAGTGAACACTGAAGCTTTCTTT. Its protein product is CASSDQKELVNTEAFF.

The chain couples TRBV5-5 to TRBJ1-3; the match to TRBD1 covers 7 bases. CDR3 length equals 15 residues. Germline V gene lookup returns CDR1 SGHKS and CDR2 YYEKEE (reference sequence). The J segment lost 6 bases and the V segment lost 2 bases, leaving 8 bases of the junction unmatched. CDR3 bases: TGTGCCAGCAGCTTCGAAGGGACAGTCCCAAACACCATATATTTT. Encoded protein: CASSFEGTVPNTIYF.

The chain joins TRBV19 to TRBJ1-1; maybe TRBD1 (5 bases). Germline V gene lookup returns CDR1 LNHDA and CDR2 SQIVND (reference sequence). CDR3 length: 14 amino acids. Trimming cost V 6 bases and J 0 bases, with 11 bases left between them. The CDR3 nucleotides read TGTGCCAGTAGGGACAACCGTATGAACACTGAAGCTTTCTTT. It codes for CASRDNRMNTEAFF.

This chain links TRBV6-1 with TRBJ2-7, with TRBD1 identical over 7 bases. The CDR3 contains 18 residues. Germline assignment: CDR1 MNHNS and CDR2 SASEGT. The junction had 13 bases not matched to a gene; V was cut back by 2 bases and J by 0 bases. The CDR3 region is CASSEFYWDSSVSYEQYF. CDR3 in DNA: TGTGCCAGCAGTGAATTTTATTGGGACAGTTCTGTCTCCTACGAGCAGTACTTC.

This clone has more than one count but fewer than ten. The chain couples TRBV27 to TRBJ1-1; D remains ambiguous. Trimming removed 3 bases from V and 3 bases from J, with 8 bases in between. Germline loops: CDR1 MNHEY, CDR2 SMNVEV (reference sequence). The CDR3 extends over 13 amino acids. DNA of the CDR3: TGTGCCAGCAGTTTTGGAGGTTACACTGAAGCTTTCTTT. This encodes CASSFGGYTEAFF.

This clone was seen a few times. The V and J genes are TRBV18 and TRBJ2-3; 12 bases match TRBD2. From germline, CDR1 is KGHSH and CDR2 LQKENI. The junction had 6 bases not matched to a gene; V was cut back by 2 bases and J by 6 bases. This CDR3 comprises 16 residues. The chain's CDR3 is CASSPRTSGAGDTQYF. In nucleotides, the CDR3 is TGTGCCAGCTCACCAAGGACTAGCGGGGCTGGGGATACGCAGTATTTT. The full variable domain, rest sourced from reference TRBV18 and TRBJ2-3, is NAGVMQNPRHLVRRRGQEARLRCSPMKGHSHVYWYRQLPEEGLKFMVYLQKENIIDESGMPKERFSAEFPKEGPSILRIQQVVRGDSAAYFCASSPRTSGAGDTQYFGPGTRLTVL.

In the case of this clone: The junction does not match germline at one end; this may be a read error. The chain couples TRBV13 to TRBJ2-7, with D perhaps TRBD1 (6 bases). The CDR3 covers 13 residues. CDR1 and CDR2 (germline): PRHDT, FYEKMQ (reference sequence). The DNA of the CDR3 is TGTGCCAGCAGCCTAGGACAGCTGGCCGAGCAGTACTTC. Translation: CASSLGQLAEQYF.

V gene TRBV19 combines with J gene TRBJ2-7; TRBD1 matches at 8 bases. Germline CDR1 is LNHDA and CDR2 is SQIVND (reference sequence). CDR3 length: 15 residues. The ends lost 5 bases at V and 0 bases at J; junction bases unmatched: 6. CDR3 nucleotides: TGTGCCAGTAGTCCCCGACAGGGGCCCTCCTACGAGCAGTACTTC. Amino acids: CASSPRQGPSYEQYF.